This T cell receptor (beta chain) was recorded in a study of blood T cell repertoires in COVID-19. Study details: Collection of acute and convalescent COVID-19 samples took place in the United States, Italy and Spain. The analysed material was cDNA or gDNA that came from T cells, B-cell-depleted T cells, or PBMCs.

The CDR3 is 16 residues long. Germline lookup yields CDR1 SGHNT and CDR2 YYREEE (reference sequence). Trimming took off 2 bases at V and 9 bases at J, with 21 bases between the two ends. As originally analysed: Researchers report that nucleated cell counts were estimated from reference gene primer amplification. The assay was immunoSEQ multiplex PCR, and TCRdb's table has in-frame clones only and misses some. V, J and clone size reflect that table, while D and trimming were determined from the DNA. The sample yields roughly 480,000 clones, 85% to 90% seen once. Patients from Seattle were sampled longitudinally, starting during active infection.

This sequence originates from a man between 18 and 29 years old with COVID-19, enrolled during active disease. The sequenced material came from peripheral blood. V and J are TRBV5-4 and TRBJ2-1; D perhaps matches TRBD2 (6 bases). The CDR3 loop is CASSFPSGRRGREQFF. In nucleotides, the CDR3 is TGTGCCAGCAGCTTTCCTTCAGGGAGGCGGGGACGTGAGCAGTTCTTC. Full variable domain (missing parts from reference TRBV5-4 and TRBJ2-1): ETGVTQSPTHLIKTRGQQVTLRCSSQSGHNTVSWYQQALGQGPQFIFQYYREEENGRGNFPPRFSGLQFPNYSSELNVNALELDDSALYLCASSFPSGRRGREQFFGPGTRLTVL.